This T cell receptor beta chain came from a study of early T cells in non-severe SARS-CoV-2 infection. On the study more broadly: Sequencing of bulk RNA from unsorted whole blood was done, without chain pairing.

Trimming pared 7 bases from V and 0 bases from J, leaving 9 bases between. CDR3 length equals 14 residues. Germline CDR1 is MNHEY and CDR2 is SVGAGI. Unique molecular identifier tags were affixed to discrete cDNA molecules. TCRdb redid the calling of the 5' RACE reads with MiXCR, one entry per CDR3 protein. The sample carries approximately 120,000 distinct CDR3 sequences, under 15% recorded once. In the case of this clonotype: Its antigen remains unknown.

Study conclusions and caveats: VDJdb matching skewed toward anti-spike CD8 responses, missing private and CD4 specificities.

The clonotype comes from an adult who was a healthcare worker with PCR-confirmed SARS-CoV-2 infection or an uninfected control (not recorded which). The chain recombines TRBV6-5 with TRBJ2-2, with no clear D. Sample: whole blood. DNA for the CDR3: TGTGCCAGCATGAGCTACTCGAACACCGGGGAGCTGTTTTTT. Translating it yields CASMSYSNTGELFF.